The 22 T cell receptor beta chains below all came from one sample that was sequenced in a study of T-cell reconstitution after alpha-beta-depleted transplantation in children. Preparation of the TCRbeta library involved a method that used unique molecular identifiers. One entry per CDR3 protein, called by TCRdb with MiXCR from the PCR reads. The sample lists over 85,000 distinct CDR3 sequences; approximately 5.4% were seen once. The sequencing here drew on PBMCs, mostly from graft donor cells, taken 60 days after TCRalphabeta/CD19-depleted stem cell transplant. These receptors were taken from a female patient between 2 and 15 years old who had a stem cell transplant for Fanconi anemia, so the T cells may come from the graft donor.

This clonotype showed up many times. This chain joins TRBV12-3 or TRBV12-4 and TRBJ2-7; 7 positions match TRBD2. Losses at the gene ends were 6 bases for V and 1 base for J; bases not matched to a gene: 12. The CDR3 contains 16 residues. CDR3 in amino acids: CASSRGRVSVSYEQYF. The CDR3 DNA reads as TGTGCCAGCAGCAGAGGGAGGGTTAGCGTATCCTACGAGCAGTACTTC.

The gene calls are TRBV24-1 and TRBJ2-2; 7 nucleotides align to TRBD1. Germline CDR1 is KGHDR and CDR2 is SFDVKD. CDR3 length equals 18 residues. CDR3 bases: TGTGGGGCCAGTGATCCCCGCCGACAGGGCCGGGTCACCGGGGAGCTGTTTTTT. This sequence encodes CGASDPRRQGRVTGELFF.

This chain links TRBV15 with TRBJ1-4, with TRBD1 matching over 7 bases. The CDR3 has 16 amino acids. Germline CDR1 reads LNHNV; CDR2 reads YYDKDF (reference sequence). Losses at the gene ends were 0 bases for V and 4 bases for J; bases not matched to a gene: 5. CDR3 region: CATSREGQAFNEKLFF. The CDR3 DNA reads TGTGCCACCAGCAGAGAAGGACAGGCCTTTAATGAAAAACTGTTTTTT.

This clonotype appeared a few times. This chain links TRBV5-1 with TRBJ2-5; D may be TRBD2 (5 bases). Trimming left V 0 bases short and J 1 base short, with 10 bases between. The germline V gene encodes CDR1 SGHRS and CDR2 YFSETQ. This CDR3 is 15 amino acids long. The CDR3 nucleotides read TGCGCCAGCAGCTTGGGTAGCGTCCTCCAAGAGACCCAGTACTTC. Translation: CASSLGSVLQETQYF. Variable domain in full (rest from reference TRBV5-1 and TRBJ2-5): KAGVTQTPRYLIKTRGQQVTLSCSPISGHRSVSWYQQTPGQGLQFLFEYFSETQRNKGNFPGRFSGRQFSNSRSEMNVSTLELGDSALYLCASSLGSVLQETQYFGPGTRLLVL.

This clonotype was seen a handful of times. CDR3 nucleotides: TGTGCCAGCAGCCCTATTGGACCGAGAAAACAAGAGACCCAGTACTTC. Translated: CASSPIGPRKQETQYF. The chain recombines TRBV28 with TRBJ2-5; D gene ambiguous. Germline V lookup: CDR1 MDHEN, CDR2 SYDVKM. V was cut by 6 bases and J by 2 bases, with 19 bases left in between. CDR3 length: 16 amino acids.

The CDR3 bases are TGTGCCAGCTCACTTAAGGTCCTAGCGGGGGTCTCGAGCTCCTACAATGAGCAGTTCTTC. Its protein is CASSLKVLAGVSSSYNEQFF. The chain employs TRBV18 and TRBJ2-1, with TRBD2 matching 10 bases. Germline V gene sequence: CDR1 KGHSH, CDR2 LQKENI. This CDR3 has 20 residues. V shed 4 bases, J shed 0 bases, and the junction held 15 bases outside the gene matches.

This clonotype turned up a few times. The DNA for the CDR3 is TGTGCCAGCAGTCCCTTTACGACGGCAGGGAGAGGAAACACCATATATTTT. It codes for CASSPFTTAGRGNTIYF. The V gene is TRBV12-3 or TRBV12-4, the J gene TRBJ1-3; a weak D match, TRBD1 (5 bases). Trimming removed 5 bases from V and 4 bases from J, with 21 bases in between. CDR3 length equals 17 residues.

This clonotype came up a few times. The chain employs TRBV2 and TRBJ2-4; D is unclear. Trimming took 1 base from V and 1 from J, leaving 8 bases between them. The CDR3 is made up of 15 amino acids. In germline, CDR1 is SNHLY, CDR2 FYNNEI. The CDR3 loop reads CASSEGLAAKNIQYF. Written as DNA, the CDR3 is TGTGCCAGCAGTGAAGGCCTGGCGGCCAAAAACATTCAGTACTTC.

This clonotype was counted only a few times. The genes are TRBV3-1 and TRBJ2-2; 9 bases line up with TRBD2. J lost 7 bases, V lost 8 bases, and 5 bases had no gene match. The germline V gene encodes CDR1 LGHDT and CDR2 YNNKEL (reference sequence). The CDR3 covers 13 residues. The CDR3 DNA reads as TGTGCCAGCGTAGCGGGAGAAGTCGGGGAGCTGTTTTTT. This sequence encodes CASVAGEVGELFF.

This clonotype was recorded at least ten times. The chain is built from TRBV27 and TRBJ2-7, with 7 bases identical to TRBD2. The germline V gene has CDR1 MNHEY and CDR2 SMNVEV (reference sequence). The V and J ends lost 2 bases and 6 bases, in that order; junction bases with no gene match: 4. There are 13 residues in the CDR3. CDR3: CASSLRAGVEQYF. CDR3 in DNA: TGTGCCAGCAGTTTACGGGCGGGAGTCGAGCAGTACTTC.

This clonotype showed up many times. The chain employs TRBV12-3 or TRBV12-4 and TRBJ2-2, with a weak D call TRBD2 (5 bases). The length of the CDR3 is 15 residues. Trimming pared 6 bases from V and 3 bases from J, leaving 14 bases between. Here the CDR3 reads CASSEGSVDTGELFF. The DNA for the CDR3 is TGTGCCAGCAGCGAAGGTAGCGTGGACACCGGGGAGCTGTTTTTT.

This clonotype was detected a few times. This chain joins TRBV3-1 and TRBJ2-3; no firm D call. The CDR3 consists of 15 residues. V dropped 5 bases and J dropped 5 bases, with 17 bases sitting between them. Germline CDR1 LGHDT, CDR2 YNNKEL (reference sequence). The CDR3 here is CASSASRRFLDTQYF. Written as DNA, the CDR3 is TGTGCCAGCAGCGCAAGTCGGAGATTTTTAGATACGCAGTATTTT.

This clonotype showed up many times. The V call is TRBV9, the J call TRBJ2-5; TRBD2 is a possible D gene (5 bases). In germline, CDR1 is SGDLS, CDR2 YYNGEE. Trimming took off 2 bases at V and 1 base at J, with 18 bases between the two ends. CDR3 size: 17 residues. The CDR3 protein is CASSVHPTIAFQETQYF. Here the CDR3 DNA reads TGTGCCAGCAGCGTCCACCCGACTATAGCGTTCCAAGAGACCCAGTACTTC.

This chain connects TRBV11-1 to TRBJ2-2, with TRBD1 matching 9 bases. Germline loops: CDR1 SGHAT, CDR2 FQDESV (reference sequence). The CDR3 sequence is 21 residues long. V trimming: 2 bases; J trimming: 0 bases; junction bases outside the gene matches: 16. The CDR3 bases are TGTGCCAGCAGCTTACCCCTCTGGGGACAGGGTGCCCCTCCGAACACCGGGGAGCTGTTTTTT. It encodes CASSLPLWGQGAPPNTGELFF.

This clonotype appeared many times. The chain joins TRBV12-3 or TRBV12-4 to TRBJ2-7; TRBD2 matches 7 bases. Trimming took 1 base from V and 6 from J; bases not matched to a gene: 15. The CDR3 totals 17 residues. The CDR3 loop reads CASSLGGSLSWSAEQYF. As DNA, the CDR3 is TGTGCCAGCAGTTTAGGCGGGAGTCTCTCCTGGAGTGCCGAGCAGTACTTC.

This clonotype was detected only a few times. The chain combines TRBV12-3 or TRBV12-4 with TRBJ2-5; 12 positions match TRBD2. V dropped 9 bases and J dropped 5; count of bases not matched to a gene: 10. The CDR3 has 15 residues. The CDR3 region has the DNA TGTGCCAGTATTACGCTAGCGGGGGGGGGTGAGACCCAGTACTTC. Encoded protein: CASITLAGGGETQYF.

This clonotype was counted only a few times. This chain's CDR3 is CASSAGWNQPQHF. The CDR3 nucleotides read TGTGCCAGCAGTGCGGGGTGGAATCAGCCCCAGCATTTT. The chain joins TRBV6-2 or TRBV6-3 to TRBJ1-5; D gene uncertain. V was pared by 5 bases and J by 4 bases, with 9 bases between. Germline CDR1 and CDR2: MNHEY and SVGEGT. The length of the CDR3 is 13 residues.

This clonotype came up many times. This sequence joins TRBV5-1 and TRBJ1-6; D remains ambiguous. This CDR3 is built from 14 residues. Trimming stripped 4 bases from V and 6 bases from J, with 11 bases between. CDR1 and CDR2 (germline): SGHRS, YFSETQ. CDR3 loop: CASSPQAPNSPLHF. The CDR3 DNA reads as TGCGCCAGCAGCCCTCAGGCCCCTAATTCACCCCTCCACTTT.

The table lists this clonotype with many counts. This chain links TRBV20-1 with TRBJ2-7; 8 nucleotides match TRBD1. The CDR3 runs 14 residues. Germline values: CDR1 DFQATT, CDR2 SNEGSKA (reference sequence). Trimming took 0 bases from V and 5 from J; bases not matched to a gene: 6. The CDR3 loop is CSARDSRTGNEQYF. The CDR3 nucleotides are TGCAGTGCTAGAGATTCTCGGACAGGGAACGAGCAGTACTTC.

This clonotype was counted ten times or more. This chain links TRBV27 with TRBJ2-3; D remains ambiguous. The germline gives CDR1 MNHEY, CDR2 SMNVEV (reference sequence). V lost 1 base and J lost 4, with 6 bases in between. The CDR3 runs to 13 residues. The CDR3, as DNA: TGTGCCAGCAGTTTATTTCTGGCAGATACGCAGTATTTT. It translates to CASSLFLADTQYF.

In its sample, this clonotype was seen many times. The CDR3 DNA reads TGTGCCAGCAGCGTACGGCGGCGGAACACTGAAGCTTTCTTT. Protein: CASSVRRRNTEAFF. The chain combines TRBV27 with TRBJ1-1; D gene uncertain. The CDR3 loop spans 14 amino acids. Germline lookup yields CDR1 MNHEY and CDR2 SMNVEV (reference sequence). The V and J ends lost 6 bases and 1 base respectively, with 12 bases between them.

This clonotype has more than one count but fewer than ten. The V gene is TRBV28, the J gene TRBJ2-7, with TRBD2 matching 9 bases. The CDR3 is 13 residues long. Looked up from germline, CDR1 is MDHEN and CDR2 is SYDVKM. V shed 8 bases and J 4 bases; nucleotides not matched to a gene: 6. CDR3 sequence (DNA): TGTGCCAGCCTCCGCGGGGGGGCTTACGAGCAGTACTTC. The encoded protein is CASLRGGAYEQYF.